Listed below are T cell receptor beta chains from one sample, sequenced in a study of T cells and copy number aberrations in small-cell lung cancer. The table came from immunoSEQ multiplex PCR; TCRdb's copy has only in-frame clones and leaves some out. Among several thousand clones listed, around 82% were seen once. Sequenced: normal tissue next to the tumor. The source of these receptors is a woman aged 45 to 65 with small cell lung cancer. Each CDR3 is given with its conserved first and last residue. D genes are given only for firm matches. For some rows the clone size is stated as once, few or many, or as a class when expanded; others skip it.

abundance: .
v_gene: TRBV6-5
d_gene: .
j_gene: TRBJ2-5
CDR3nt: TGTGCCAGCAGTTTTTCAGAGACCCAGTACTTC
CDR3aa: CASSFSETQYF

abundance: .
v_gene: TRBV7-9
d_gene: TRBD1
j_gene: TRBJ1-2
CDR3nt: TGTGCCAGCAGCTTAGCAGGAGGGACAGGGAAGAAAAATGGCTACACCTTC
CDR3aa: CASSLAGGTGKKNGYTF

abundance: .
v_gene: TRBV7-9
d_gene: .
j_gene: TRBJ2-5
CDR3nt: TGTGCCAGCAGCTTTTTTCAAAAAGAGACCCAGTACTTC
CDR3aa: CASSFFQKETQYF

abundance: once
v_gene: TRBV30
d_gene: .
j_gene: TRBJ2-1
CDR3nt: TGTGCCTGGTCGCCCCCCGGCAGGAATGAGCAGTTCTTC
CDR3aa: CAWSPPGRNEQFF

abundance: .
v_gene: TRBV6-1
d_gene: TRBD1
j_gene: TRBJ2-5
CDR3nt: TGTGCCAGCAGTGCCTCGGGACAGGCGGGTGTATCAACCCAGTACTTC
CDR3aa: CASSASGQAGVSTQYF

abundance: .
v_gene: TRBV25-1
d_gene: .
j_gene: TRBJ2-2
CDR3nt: TGTGCCAGCTCCGGCCTCACCGGGGAGCTGTTTTTT
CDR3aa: CASSGLTGELFF

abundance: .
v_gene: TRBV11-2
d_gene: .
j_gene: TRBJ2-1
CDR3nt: TGTGCCAGCAGCTTCCCTAGCAGGGACCACCGGTTCTTC
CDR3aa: CASSFPSRDHRFF

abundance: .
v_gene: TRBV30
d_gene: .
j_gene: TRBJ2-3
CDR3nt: TGTGCCTGGAGTGGTACAGGGTCCGGCACAGATACGCAGTATTTT
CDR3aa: CAWSGTGSGTDTQYF

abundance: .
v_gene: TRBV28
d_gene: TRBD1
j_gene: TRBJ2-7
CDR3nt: TGTGCTAGCAGTTCCGGACAGGGGGTCTTCTATTACGAGCAGTACTTC
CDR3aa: CASSSGQGVFYYEQYF

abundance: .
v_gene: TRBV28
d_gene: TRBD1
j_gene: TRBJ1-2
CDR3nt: TGTGCCAGCAGTCCCTCAGGACAGGGAAACTATGGCTACACCTTC
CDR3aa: CASSPSGQGNYGYTF

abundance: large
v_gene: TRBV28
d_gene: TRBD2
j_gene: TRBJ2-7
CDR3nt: TGTGCCAGCAGTACCCGAATAGCGGGAGGCCACGAGCAGTACTTC
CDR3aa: CASSTRIAGGHEQYF

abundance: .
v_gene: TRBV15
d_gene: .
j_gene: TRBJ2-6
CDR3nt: TGTGCCACCAGCAGGGACGGAGGCTCTGGGGCCAACGTCCTGACTTTC
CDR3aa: CATSRDGGSGANVLTF

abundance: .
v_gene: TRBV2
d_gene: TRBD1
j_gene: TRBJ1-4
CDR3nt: TGTGCCAGCACATGGGACAGGAAGAATGAAAAACTGTTTTTT
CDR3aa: CASTWDRKNEKLFF

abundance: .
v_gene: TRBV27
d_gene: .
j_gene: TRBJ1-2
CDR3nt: TGTGCCAGCATAGGTGGGGGGGACTATGGCTACACCTTC
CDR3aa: CASIGGGDYGYTF